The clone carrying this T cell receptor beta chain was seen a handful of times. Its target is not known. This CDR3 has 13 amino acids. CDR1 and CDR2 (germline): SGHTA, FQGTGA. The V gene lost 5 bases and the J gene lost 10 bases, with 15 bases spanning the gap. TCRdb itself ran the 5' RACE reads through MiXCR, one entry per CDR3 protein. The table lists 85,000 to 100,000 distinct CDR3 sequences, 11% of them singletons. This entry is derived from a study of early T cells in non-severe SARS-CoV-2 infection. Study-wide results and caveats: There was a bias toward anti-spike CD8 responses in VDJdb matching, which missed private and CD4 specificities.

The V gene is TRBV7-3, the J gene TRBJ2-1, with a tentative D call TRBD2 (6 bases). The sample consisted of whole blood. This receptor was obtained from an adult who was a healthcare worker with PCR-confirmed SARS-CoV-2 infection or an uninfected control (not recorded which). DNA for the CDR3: TGTGCCAGCAGCCCATTGCGGGGCGGGGAGCAGTTCTTC. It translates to CASSPLRGGEQFF.